A selection of T cell receptor beta chains follows, all from one sample in a study of blood T cell repertoires in COVID-19. Measured with immunoSEQ multiplex PCR; TCRdb has only the in-frame clones, and not every one. The sample holds 300,000 to 350,000 clones, 89% seen once. Sequencing was done on a sample of peripheral blood. The receptor source for this set is a woman aged 55 to 70 with COVID-19, enrolled during active disease. The CDR3 runs from the conserved cysteine through the conserved F or W. Each record gives: CDR3 protein, CDR3 DNA, CDR3 length, J gene, V gene, D gene. A D gene is named only where the DNA matches it firmly.

CDR3: CASSLEGGSNQPQHF
DNA: TGCGCCAGCAGCTTGGAAGGGGGTAGCAATCAGCCCCAGCATTTT
length: 15
J: TRBJ1-5
V: TRBV5-1
D: -

CDR3: CASSAGLAANQETQYF
DNA: TGTGCCAGCAGCGCGGGACTAGCGGCGAACCAAGAGACCCAGTACTTC
length: 16
J: TRBJ2-5
V: TRBV5-4
D: TRBD2

CDR3: CASSSTGGGSYF
DNA: TGTGCCAGCAGCTCGACCGGAGGAGGGAGCTACTTC
length: 12
J: TRBJ2-7
V: TRBV7-9
D: -

CDR3: CASSLESGVSEQFF
DNA: TGTGCCAGCAGCTTAGAGTCAGGGGTTAGTGAGCAGTTCTTC
length: 14
J: TRBJ2-1
V: TRBV11-3
D: -

CDR3: CASRITQHTEAFF
DNA: TGTGCCAGCAGAATAACACAGCACACTGAAGCTTTCTTT
length: 13
J: TRBJ1-1
V: TRBV6-5
D: -

CDR3: CASTMWGVDSNQPQHF
DNA: TGTGCCAGTACTATGTGGGGGGTCGATAGCAATCAGCCCCAGCATTTT
length: 16
J: TRBJ1-5
V: TRBV19
D: -

CDR3: CASRRDTATNEKLFF
DNA: TGCGCCAGCAGGAGGGACACTGCAACTAATGAAAAACTGTTTTTT
length: 15
J: TRBJ1-4
V: TRBV5-1
D: -

CDR3: CAGMSGLSGELFF
DNA: TGTGCCGGGATGTCAGGGTTATCCGGGGAGCTGTTTTTT
length: 13
J: TRBJ2-2
V: TRBV2
D: -

CDR3: CASSYSPGEIYYGYTF
DNA: TGTGCCAGCAGTTACTCCCCAGGGGAGATCTACTATGGCTACACCTTC
length: 16
J: TRBJ1-2
V: TRBV6-5
D: -

CDR3: CASSFAPRTSGGSDTQYF
DNA: TGTGCCAGCAGCTTCGCCCCTCGGACTAGCGGGGGATCAGATACGCAGTATTTT
length: 18
J: TRBJ2-3
V: TRBV7-6
D: TRBD2

CDR3: CASSSYDRGVFGYTF
DNA: TGTGCCAGCAGTTCCTATGACAGGGGAGTCTTTGGCTACACCTTC
length: 15
J: TRBJ1-2
V: TRBV27
D: TRBD1

CDR3: CAISPRDRERNEQFF
DNA: TGTGCCATCAGTCCCCGGGACAGGGAGCGCAATGAGCAGTTCTTC
length: 15
J: TRBJ2-1
V: TRBV10-3
D: TRBD1

CDR3: CASSPEDLSGNTIYF
DNA: TGCGCCAGCAGCCCGGAGGACCTCTCTGGAAACACCATATATTTT
length: 15
J: TRBJ1-3
V: TRBV5-1
D: -

CDR3: CASAKGHGDRVAGELFF
DNA: TGCGCCAGCGCAAAAGGTCACGGGGACAGGGTGGCCGGGGAGCTGTTTTTT
length: 17
J: TRBJ2-2
V: TRBV5-1
D: TRBD1

CDR3: CASSIQAGGYEQYF
DNA: TGTGCCAGTAGTATACAGGCAGGGGGCTACGAGCAGTACTTC
length: 14
J: TRBJ2-7
V: TRBV19
D: TRBD1

CDR3: CASSPPGINYGYTF
DNA: TGTGCCAGCAGCCCCCCCGGGATTAACTATGGCTACACCTTC
length: 14
J: TRBJ1-2
V: TRBV5-4
D: -

CDR3: CASSQGPGRQPQHF
DNA: TGTGCCAGCAGCCAAGGACCAGGGAGGCAGCCCCAGCATTTT
length: 14
J: TRBJ1-5
V: TRBV3-1/TRBV3-2
D: -

CDR3: CASSPPRGGETQYF
DNA: TGTGCCAGCAGCCCCCCCCGGGGAGGGGAGACCCAGTACTTC
length: 14
J: TRBJ2-5
V: TRBV5-4
D: TRBD2

CDR3: CAAAGRFTTGELFF
DNA: TGTGCCGCGGCTGGGAGGTTCACCACCGGGGAGCTGTTTTTT
length: 14
J: TRBJ2-2
V: TRBV7-9
D: -

CDR3: CASSYSGGTEAFF
DNA: TGCGCCAGCAGCTATTCGGGGGGCACTGAAGCTTTCTTT
length: 13
J: TRBJ1-1
V: TRBV5-1
D: -

CDR3: CASSPDVRGTDTQYF
DNA: TGTGCCAGCAGCCCGGATGTGCGGGGCACAGATACGCAGTATTTT
length: 15
J: TRBJ2-3
V: TRBV11-2
D: -

CDR3: CASRSSGRTEAFF
DNA: TGTGCCAGCAGGAGTAGCGGGCGAACTGAAGCTTTCTTT
length: 13
J: TRBJ1-1
V: TRBV11-2
D: -